This TCR beta chain was sequenced during a study of cytomegalovirus exposure and HLA in healthy donors. On the study more broadly: Tens of millions of unique TCRs from HLA-typed donors made up an early data release.

Use of 60 Vbeta and 13 Jbeta primers characterized the PCR. Sequencing used immunoSEQ multiplex PCR; TCRdb keeps in-frame clones, though not all of them. The profile shows about 130,000 clones, about 70% of them singletons. General study results and limits: When presence/absence was analysed, sequencing depth was taken to be roughly uniform across donors. A later analysis showed HLA-associated TCR beta chains outstripping equally common others in clonal expansion.

As to this clone: The target antigen is unknown.

V shed 0 bases and J shed 3 bases, with 11 bases lying between them. The CDR3 length is 15 residues. The germline gives CDR1 MNHEY, CDR2 SVGAGI. This sequence was found in a woman aged 55-70 years in good health and CMV-seropositive. This chain joins TRBV6-5 and TRBJ2-5, with D perhaps matching TRBD1 (5 bases). Sequenced material: PBMCs. The CDR3 region has the DNA TGTGCCAGCAGTTACTCTAGGGGAAAGGAAGAGACCCAGTACTTC. Its translation is CASSYSRGKEETQYF.